This T cell receptor (beta chain) derives from a study of blood T cells in healthy people across ages. This clonotype was recorded a few times. Using a J-beta primer mix together with a sample-barcoded 5' primer, a second PCR was run for roughly 6 to 12 cycles. A single record per CDR3 protein comes from TCRdb applying MiXCR to the 5' RACE reads. The table lists around 1,700,000 distinct CDR3 sequences, roughly 27% of them singletons. V lost 0 bases and J lost 1, with 8 bases in between. CDR1 and CDR2 from the germline V gene are LNHNV and YYDKDF (reference sequence). CDR3 length: 15 amino acids. This rearrangement joins TRBV15 to TRBJ2-3, with a possible D match to TRBD2 (6 bases). This TCR derives from a woman aged 30 to 39 in good health. The sequencing input was blood. The CDR3 DNA reads TGTGCCACCAGCAGAGATCCGGGGGGCACAGATACGCAGTATTTT. This gives the protein CATSRDPGGTDTQYF.